The 18 T cell receptor beta chains reported below all come from one sample, sequenced in a study of shared clonotypes between healthy human individuals. Assay used: immunoSEQ multiplex PCR; TCRdb lists only in-frame clones, some missing. The top ten hold 0.39% of the sample, which has 2.3 million or so clones, 80% to 95% seen once. Sequencing input: naive CD4+ T cells from PBMCs. Subset denoted: CD45RA+ positively selected. Source of these receptors: a young man in good health. Some clones in this sample may be carry-over from other donors' samples.

CDR3 amino acids: CASLPAGTGSYEQYF. In nucleotides, the CDR3 is TGTGCCAGTCTTCCGGCCGGGACAGGGTCCTACGAGCAGTACTTC. The rearrangement uses TRBV28 and TRBJ2-7; 9 bases are shared with TRBD1. This CDR3 is built from 15 residues. J lost 1 base, V lost 9 bases, and 10 bases had no gene match. Germline assignment: CDR1 MDHEN and CDR2 SYDVKM.

The chain links TRBV6-1 to TRBJ2-6; maybe TRBD1 (5 bases). Per germline, CDR1 MNHNS and CDR2 SASEGT. The CDR3 spans 16 residues. The V and J ends lost 0 bases and 2 bases respectively, with 8 bases between them. The CDR3 protein is CASSEALGAGANVLTF. In DNA, the CDR3 is TGTGCCAGCAGTGAAGCGCTAGGGGCTGGGGCCAACGTCCTGACTTTC.

The CDR3 loop is CASTVTAGGEKLFF. In DNA form, the CDR3 reads TGTGCCAGCACCGTGACTGCGGGGGGGGAAAAACTGTTTTTT. The chain links TRBV28 to TRBJ1-4, with D maybe TRBD1 (5 bases). Germline loops: CDR1 MDHEN, CDR2 SYDVKM. Trimming took 7 bases from V and 8 from J, leaving 17 bases between them. This CDR3 comprises 14 residues.

DNA for the CDR3: TGCGCCAGCAGCTTATACGGTAGACTTTACAATGAGCAGTTCTTC. Protein sequence: CASSLYGRLYNEQFF. The chain is built from TRBV5-1 and TRBJ2-1; D is unclear. The CDR3 is made up of 15 amino acids. CDR1 and CDR2 from the germline V gene are SGHRS and YFSETQ. Trimming removed 2 bases from V and 4 bases from J, with 13 bases in between.

This clone showed up just once. The chain couples TRBV7-9 to TRBJ2-3, with D possibly being TRBD2 (7 bases). Trimming removed 4 bases from V and 0 bases from J, with 14 bases in between. In germline, CDR1 is SEHNR, CDR2 FQNEAQ (reference sequence). This CDR3 spans 16 amino acids. The CDR3, as DNA: TGTGCCAGCAGCTCCCCCCGGGGGGCTAGCACAGATACGCAGTATTTT. It specifies CASSSPRGASTDTQYF.

V and J are TRBV7-9 and TRBJ2-3, with D possibly TRBD2 on 6 matching bases. Germline lookup yields CDR1 SEHNR and CDR2 FQNEAQ (reference sequence). This CDR3 region has 11 residues. Here the CDR3 DNA reads TGTGCGTCGGGACTCACAGATACGCAGTATTTT. It codes for CASGLTDTQYF.

This chain connects TRBV5-6 to TRBJ2-4; 9 bases align to TRBD1. Trimming took 4 bases from V and 6 from J; bases not matched to a gene: 11. The CDR3 consists of 16 residues. Germline V gene sequence: CDR1 SGHDT, CDR2 YYEEEE. CDR3 in amino acids: CASSAPQGAGRNIQYF. CDR3 DNA sequence: TGTGCCAGCAGCGCTCCACAGGGGGCCGGGAGAAACATTCAGTACTTC. Combining the CDR3 with reference TRBV5-6 and TRBJ2-4 gives the whole variable domain DAGVTQSPTHLIKTRGQQVTLRCSPKSGHDTVSWYQQALGQGPQFIFQYYEEEERQRGNFPDRFSGHQFPNYSSELNVNALLLGDSALYLCASSAPQGAGRNIQYFGAGTRLSVL.

The chain joins TRBV28 to TRBJ1-4, with a tentative D call TRBD1 (6 bases). Trimming left V 3 bases short and J 6 bases short, with 14 bases between. Germline V gene sequence: CDR1 MDHEN, CDR2 SYDVKM. The CDR3 sequence is 15 residues long. The CDR3 loop reads CASSFGGARDEKLFF. The CDR3 DNA is TGTGCCAGCAGTTTTGGGGGGGCGCGCGATGAAAAACTGTTTTTT.

With respect to this clone: The sample carries other DNA sequences with the same CDR3. V usage is TRBV10-3 and J usage is TRBJ2-7; D may be TRBD2 (5 bases). The CDR3 is 12 residues long. V gave up 4 bases and J gave up 3 bases, with 7 bases separating them. Germline V lookup: CDR1 ENHRY, CDR2 SYGVKD. CDR3 region: CAISAGSYEQYF. CDR3 coding DNA: TGTGCCATCAGTGCGGGAAGCTACGAGCAGTACTTC.

Remarks on this clone: Other nucleotide sequences in the sample specify the same CDR3. The CDR3 region has the DNA TGCGCCAGCAGCTTGGGTGGGACATCGGACACTGAAGCTTTCTTT. Amino acid sequence: CASSLGGTSDTEAFF. The rearrangement links TRBV5-1 to TRBJ1-1, with a weak D call TRBD1 (6 bases). V was pared by 0 bases and J by 3 bases, with 12 bases between. The CDR3 extends over 15 amino acids. Germline V gene lookup returns CDR1 SGHRS and CDR2 YFSETQ.

This clone showed up just a few times. V usage is TRBV2 and J usage is TRBJ1-1; no clear D. Germline V gene lookup returns CDR1 SNHLY and CDR2 FYNNEI. The CDR3 covers 11 residues. The V end was cut by 10 bases, the J end by 1 base, with 7 bases between. DNA of the CDR3: TGTGCCATGAGAAGGAACACTGAAGCTTTCTTT. Encoded protein: CAMRRNTEAFF.

The chain employs TRBV30 and TRBJ1-2, with TRBD1 matching 10 bases. Germline CDR1 GTSNPN, CDR2 SVGIG (reference sequence). V gave up 3 bases and J gave up 7 bases; unmatched junction bases: 5. There are 13 residues in the CDR3. The CDR3 DNA reads as TGTGCCTGGAGACAGGACAGGGGGTTTGGCTACACCTTC. Its protein is CAWRQDRGFGYTF.

This clone was recorded once. The chain carries TRBV4-3 and TRBJ1-4; D perhaps matches TRBD1 (5 bases). Germline V gene sequence: CDR1 LGHNA, CDR2 YSLEER. The CDR3 has 15 amino acids. Deletions cut 3 bases from V and 7 bases from J, with 15 bases between. CDR3 bases: TGCGCCAGCAGCCAGTCCTTGGGGCAGACTGAAAAACTGTTTTTT. It specifies CASSQSLGQTEKLFF.

The chain is built from TRBV27 and TRBJ2-3, with TRBD2 as a possible D gene (6 bases). V was trimmed by 5 bases and J by 2 bases, leaving 8 bases between them. CDR3 size: 13 residues. Germline V lookup: CDR1 MNHEY, CDR2 SMNVEV (reference sequence). CDR3 region: CASSRRATDTQYF. CDR3 bases: TGTGCCAGCAGTCGGAGGGCCACAGATACGCAGTATTTT.

V usage is TRBV9 and J usage is TRBJ2-3; perhaps TRBD2 as D (5 bases). Trimming removed 2 bases at V and 2 bases at J, with 9 bases between. CDR1 is SGDLS, CDR2 YYNGEE, per germline. CDR3 length: 14 amino acids. The DNA of the CDR3 is TGTGCCAGCAGCGTCACTCGGGACACAGATACGCAGTATTTT. Translating gives CASSVTRDTDTQYF.

Comment on this clone: The sample contains more than one DNA sequence encoding this CDR3. This sequence joins TRBV2 and TRBJ2-3; no clear D gene. V gave up 4 bases and J gave up 2 bases, with 4 bases separating them. In germline, CDR1 is SNHLY, CDR2 FYNNEI. This CDR3 has 12 amino acids. The CDR3 reads CASSGATDTQYF. The CDR3 DNA follows: TGTGCCAGCAGTGGGGCCACAGATACGCAGTATTTT.

This chain connects TRBV28 to TRBJ2-3, with D possibly matching TRBD2 (6 bases). The germline V gene has CDR1 MDHEN and CDR2 SYDVKM. The CDR3 length is 16 residues. Trimming cost V 7 bases and J 2 bases, with 19 bases left between them. In nucleotides, the CDR3 is TGTGCCAGCACTCCCCGGGGGACCGGGTCCACAGATACGCAGTATTTT. Its protein is CASTPRGTGSTDTQYF.

This chain links TRBV5-1 with TRBJ1-2, with 11 bases matching TRBD1. Per the germline V gene, CDR1 is SGHRS and CDR2 is YFSETQ. The ends lost 6 bases at V and 3 bases at J; junction bases unmatched: 7. There are 15 residues in the CDR3. This CDR3 is CASTRRTGGDYGYTF. CDR3 DNA: TGCGCCAGCACGAGACGGACAGGGGGCGACTATGGCTACACCTTC.